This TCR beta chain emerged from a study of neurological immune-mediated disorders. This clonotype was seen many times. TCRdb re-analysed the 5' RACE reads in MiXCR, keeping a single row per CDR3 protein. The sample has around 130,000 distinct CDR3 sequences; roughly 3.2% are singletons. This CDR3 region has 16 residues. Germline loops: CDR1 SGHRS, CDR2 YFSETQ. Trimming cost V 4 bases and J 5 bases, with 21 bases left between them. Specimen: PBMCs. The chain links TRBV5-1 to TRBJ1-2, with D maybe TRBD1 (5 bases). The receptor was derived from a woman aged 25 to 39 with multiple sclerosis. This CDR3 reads CASSPRVGAGRYGYTF. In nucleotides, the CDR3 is TGCGCCAGCAGCCCCCGGGTAGGGGCTGGTCGTTATGGCTACACCTTC.